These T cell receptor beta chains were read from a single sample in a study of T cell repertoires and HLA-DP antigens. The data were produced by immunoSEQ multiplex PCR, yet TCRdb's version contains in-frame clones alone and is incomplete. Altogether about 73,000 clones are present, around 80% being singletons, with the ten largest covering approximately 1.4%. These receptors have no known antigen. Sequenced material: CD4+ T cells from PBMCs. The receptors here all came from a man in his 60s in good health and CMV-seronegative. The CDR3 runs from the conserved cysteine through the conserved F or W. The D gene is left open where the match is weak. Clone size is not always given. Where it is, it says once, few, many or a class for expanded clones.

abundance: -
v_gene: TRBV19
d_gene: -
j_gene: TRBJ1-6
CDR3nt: TGTGCCAGTAGCCCCGGACAGATCTATAATTCACCCCTCCACTTT
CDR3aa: CASSPGQIYNSPLHF

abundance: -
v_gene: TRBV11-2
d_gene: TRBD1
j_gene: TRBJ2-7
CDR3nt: TGTGCCAGCAGCTTAGGTGGGACAGGCCTCGAGCAGTACTTC
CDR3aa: CASSLGGTGLEQYF

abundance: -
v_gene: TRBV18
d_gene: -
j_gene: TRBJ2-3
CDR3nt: TGTGCCAGCTCACCAAGTACAGATACGCAGTATTTT
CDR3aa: CASSPSTDTQYF

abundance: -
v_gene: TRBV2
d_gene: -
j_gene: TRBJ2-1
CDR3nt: TGTGCCAGCAGTGTTGGGCCGACCTATGAGCAGTTCTTC
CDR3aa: CASSVGPTYEQFF

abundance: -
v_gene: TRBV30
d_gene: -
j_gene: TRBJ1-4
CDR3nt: TGTGCCTGGAGTATCTGGACGGGCGGGGAAAAACTGTTTTTT
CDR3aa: CAWSIWTGGEKLFF

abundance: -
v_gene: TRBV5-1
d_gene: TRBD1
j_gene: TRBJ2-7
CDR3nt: TGCGCCAGCAGCCCTGGACAGGGGCGCGAGCAGTACTTC
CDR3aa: CASSPGQGREQYF

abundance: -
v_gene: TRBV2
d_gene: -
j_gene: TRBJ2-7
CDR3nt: TGTGCCAGCAGCGTCGGGGTAGCGCTTGGCTACGAGCAGTACTTC
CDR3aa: CASSVGVALGYEQYF

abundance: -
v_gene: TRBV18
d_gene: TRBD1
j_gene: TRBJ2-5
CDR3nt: TGTGCCAGCTCACGATACGGGACAGGGAGAGAGACCCAGTACTTC
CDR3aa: CASSRYGTGRETQYF

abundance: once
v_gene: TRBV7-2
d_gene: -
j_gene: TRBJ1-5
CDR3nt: TGTGCCAGCAGTAGGGGGGGAAATAGCAATCAGCCCCAGCATTTT
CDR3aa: CASSRGGNSNQPQHF

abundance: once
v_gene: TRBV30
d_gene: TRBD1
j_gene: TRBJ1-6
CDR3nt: TGTGCCTGGAGCTCCATCCGGGACAGTCATCTCCACTTT
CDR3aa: CAWSSIRDSHLHF

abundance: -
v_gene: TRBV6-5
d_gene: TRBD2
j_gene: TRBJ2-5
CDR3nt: TGTGCCAGCCAGGGACTAGCGGGAGGGGAGACCCAGTACTTC
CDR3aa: CASQGLAGGETQYF

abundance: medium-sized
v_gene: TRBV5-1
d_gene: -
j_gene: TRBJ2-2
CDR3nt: TGCGCCAGCAGTAGTAACAGGGACACCGGGGAGCTGTTTTTT
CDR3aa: CASSSNRDTGELFF

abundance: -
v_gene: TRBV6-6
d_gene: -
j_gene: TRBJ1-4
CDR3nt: TGTGCCAGCAGTTACTCGGGCAGCCATAATGAAAAACTGTTTTTT
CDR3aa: CASSYSGSHNEKLFF

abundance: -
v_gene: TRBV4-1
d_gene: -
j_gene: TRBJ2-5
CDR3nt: TGCGCCAGCAGCCAGGTAACAGGGTACCAAGAGACCCAGTACTTC
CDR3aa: CASSQVTGYQETQYF

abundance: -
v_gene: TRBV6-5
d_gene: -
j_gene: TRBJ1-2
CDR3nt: TGTGCCAGCAGTACTCAGGGAGGGGAATATGGCTACACCTTC
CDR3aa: CASSTQGGEYGYTF

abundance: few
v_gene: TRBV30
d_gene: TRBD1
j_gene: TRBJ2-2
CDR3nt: TGTGCCTGGAGTCCTCCCCGTACAGGGGGCACGAACACCGGGGAGCTGTTTTTT
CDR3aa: CAWSPPRTGGTNTGELFF

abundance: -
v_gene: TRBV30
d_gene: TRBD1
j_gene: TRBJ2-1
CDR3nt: TGTGCCGGGACAGGGGCCTCCAATGAGCAGTTCTTC
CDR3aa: CAGTGASNEQFF

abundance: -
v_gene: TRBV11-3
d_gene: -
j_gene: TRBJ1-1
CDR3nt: TGTGCCAGCAGCTTAGTCCGGGTCAACACTGAAGCTTTCTTT
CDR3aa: CASSLVRVNTEAFF

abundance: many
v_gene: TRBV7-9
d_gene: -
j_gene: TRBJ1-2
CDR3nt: TGTGCCAGCAGCCGCGGGGAGGCGAATGGCTACACCTTC
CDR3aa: CASSRGEANGYTF

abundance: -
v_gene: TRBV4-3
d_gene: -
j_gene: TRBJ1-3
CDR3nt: TGCGCCAGCAGCCAAGGCCAGGGCTCTGGAAACACCATATATTTT
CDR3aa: CASSQGQGSGNTIYF

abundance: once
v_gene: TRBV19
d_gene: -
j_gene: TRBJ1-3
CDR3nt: TGTGCCAGTAGTTTGGAGGACTCTGGAAACACCATATATTTT
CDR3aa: CASSLEDSGNTIYF

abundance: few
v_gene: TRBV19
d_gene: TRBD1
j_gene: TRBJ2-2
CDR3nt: TGTGCCATCGGGACAGCCTACACCGGGGAGCTGTTTTTT
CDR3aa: CAIGTAYTGELFF